The 17 T cell receptor beta chains listed next were all sequenced from one sample in a study of Graves' ophthalmopathy and Graves' hyperthyroidism. Beta-chain TCR CDR3 regions were amplified from RNA transcripts. Scientists carried out first-round RT-PCR using HTBI primers and then a second-round multiplex PCR. TCRdb reprocessed the multiplex PCR reads via MiXCR and lists one record per CDR3 protein. The table includes about 480,000 distinct CDR3 sequences, approximately 15% detected once. The sequenced sample was blood. The receptors were sampled from a woman under 40 with Graves' ophthalmopathy.

This clonotype was picked up many times. The chain's CDR3 is CASSHGNTEAFF. Here the CDR3 DNA reads TGTGCCAGCAGCCACGGGAACACTGAAGCTTTCTTT. This chain uses TRBV27 with TRBJ1-1; D is uncertain. Germline assignment: CDR1 MNHEY and CDR2 SMNVEV (reference sequence). The length of the CDR3 is 12 residues. V lost 6 bases and J lost 1, with 6 bases in between.

The rearrangement links TRBV24-1 to TRBJ2-7, with 10 bases lining up with TRBD1. The CDR3 is 16 amino acids. V gave up 3 bases and J gave up 2 bases; unmatched junction bases: 6. In germline, CDR1 is KGHDR, CDR2 SFDVKD. DNA of the CDR3: TGTGCCACCAGTGATGGGTTGGACAGGGGGACCTACGAGCAGTACTTC. Translating gives CATSDGLDRGTYEQYF.

This clonotype came up many times. A clone one base away is much larger, so this may be a read error. The chain is built from TRBV6-1 and TRBJ2-7; the D gene could be TRBD1 or TRBD2 (5 bases each). This CDR3 region has 13 residues. V was pared by 6 bases and J by 3 bases, with 12 bases between. Germline CDR1 is MNHNS and CDR2 is SASEGT. The CDR3 protein is CASRPTDYYEQYF. In nucleotides, the CDR3 is TGTGCCAGCAGGCCGACAGACTACTACGAGCAGTACTTC.

This clonotype was observed many times. The chain recombines TRBV6-5 with TRBJ1-1; 9 bases agree with TRBD1. The ends lost 4 bases at V and 6 bases at J; junction bases unmatched: 9. The CDR3 has 15 amino acids. Germline V gives CDR1 MNHEY, CDR2 SVGAGI. Written as DNA, the CDR3 is TGTGCCAGCAGTTCGGTTGGGACAGGGACGGCTGAAGCTTTCTTT. It specifies CASSSVGTGTAEAFF.

The sample holds a few counts of this clonotype. The chain has TRBV12-5 and TRBJ2-7; D unresolved. The CDR3 loop spans 17 amino acids. Trimming stripped 2 bases from V and 0 bases from J, with 17 bases between. Germline V CDR1 and CDR2: LGHNT, FRNRAP. CDR3 amino acids: CASGLPTGTESSYEQYF. CDR3 sequence (DNA): TGTGCTAGTGGTTTGCCCACGGGTACTGAAAGCTCCTACGAGCAGTACTTC.

This chain uses TRBV6-1 with TRBJ1-2; no firm D call. CDR3 size: 11 residues. The V gene lost 8 bases and the J gene lost 4 bases, with 8 bases spanning the gap. Germline CDR1 is MNHNS and CDR2 is SASEGT. In DNA, the CDR3 is TGTGCCAGCCAAGGTGCCTATGGCTACACCTTC. Amino acid sequence: CASQGAYGYTF.

Remarks on this clonotype: A much larger clone differs from this one at a single base, so this may be a read error. The conserved phenylalanine or tryptophan is not found at the CDR3 terminus, so this likely reflects a read error. The rearrangement joins TRBV2 to TRBJ2-2, with TRBD2 as a possible D gene (5 bases). The length of the CDR3 is 10 residues. In germline, CDR1 is SNHLY, CDR2 FYNNEI. The CDR3 bases are TGTGTCACACGGGGCGGGGAGCTGTTTTTG. This translates into CVTRGGELFL.

This clonotype was recorded at least ten times. This chain connects TRBV28 to TRBJ2-5; 14 nucleotides align to TRBD2. Germline-derived CDR1 and CDR2 are MDHEN and SYDVKM. Trimming took 4 bases from V and 7 from J; bases not matched to a gene: 11. The CDR3 runs 17 residues. As DNA, the CDR3 is TGTGCCAGCAGTTCACCCGGGACTAGCGGGGGCCATGGGACCCAGTACTTC. It specifies CASSSPGTSGGHGTQYF. The full variable domain, completed using reference TRBV28 and TRBJ2-5, is DVKVTQSSRYLVKRTGEKVFLECVQDMDHENMFWYRQDPGLGLRLIYFSYDVKMKEKGDIPEGYSVSREKKERFSLILESASTNQTSMYLCASSSPGTSGGHGTQYFGPGTRLLVL.

This clonotype was seen many times. The chain is built from TRBV6-5 and TRBJ1-1; D might be TRBD1 (5 bases). V lost 2 bases and J lost 4, with 11 bases in between. This CDR3 spans 14 amino acids. Germline lookup yields CDR1 MNHEY and CDR2 SVGAGI. The chain's CDR3 is CASSYGQGGTEAFF. CDR3 nucleotides: TGTGCCAGCAGTTACGGGCAGGGTGGCACTGAAGCTTTCTTT.

The V call is TRBV6-1, the J call TRBJ2-2, with 14 bases matching TRBD2. With 8 bases clipped from V and 4 bases from J, the junction kept 3 bases outside the gene matches. Germline V CDR1 and CDR2: MNHNS, SASEGT. CDR3 length equals 15 residues. CDR3 bases: TGTGCCAGCGGAGGACTAGCGGGAGGCACCGGGGAGCTGTTTTTT. It translates to CASGGLAGGTGELFF.

Only a few counts were recorded for this clonotype. Germline and junction disagree at one end, which may indicate a read error. The chain couples TRBV12-3 or TRBV12-4 to TRBJ2-4; D is possibly TRBD1 (6 bases). The CDR3 covers 13 residues. The CDR3 reads CASSRGTSNIKYF. The DNA of the CDR3 is TGTGCCAGCAGCCGAGGGACATCCAACATTAAGTACTTC.

This clonotype came up many times. V gene TRBV29-1 combines with J gene TRBJ1-1; no firm D call. CDR3 length: 12 residues. Trimming removed 4 bases from V and 1 base from J, with 7 bases in between. Germline V CDR1 and CDR2: SQVTM, ANQGSEA. The CDR3 DNA reads as TGCAGCGTTGGTGTTTCGAACACTGAAGCTTTCTTT. Its protein product is CSVGVSNTEAFF.

This clonotype has at least ten counts. The rearrangement uses TRBV19 and TRBJ1-1; D is possibly TRBD1 (6 bases). V shed 3 bases and J shed 2 bases, with 13 bases lying between them. This CDR3 has 15 residues. Germline assignment: CDR1 LNHDA and CDR2 SQIVND (reference sequence). The CDR3 sequence is CASSIDRFLNTEAFF. For the CDR3, the DNA is TGTGCCAGTAGTATCGACAGGTTTCTTAACACTGAAGCTTTCTTT. The variable domain in full, completed from reference TRBV19 and TRBJ1-1, reads DGGITQSPKYLFRKEGQNVTLSCEQNLNHDAMYWYRQDPGQGLRLIYYSQIVNDFQKGDIAEGYSVSREKKESFPLTVTSAQKNPTAFYLCASSIDRFLNTEAFFGQGTRLTVV.

This clonotype came up many times. The rearrangement joins TRBV30 to TRBJ1-1; D uncertain. V was pared by 0 bases and J by 6 bases, with 8 bases between. CDR1 is GTSNPN, CDR2 SVGIG, per germline (reference sequence). The CDR3 spans 12 residues. CDR3 loop: CAWSVSGAEAFF. The CDR3 DNA sequence: TGTGCCTGGAGTGTATCAGGCGCTGAAGCTTTCTTT. Looking up the rest from reference TRBV30 and TRBJ1-1 gives the full variable domain: SQTIHQWPATLVQPVGSPLSLECTVEGTSNPNLYWYRQAAGRGLQLLFYSVGIGQISSEVPQNLSASRPQDRQFILSSKKLLLSDSGFYLCAWSVSGAEAFFGQGTRLTVV.

This clonotype occurred many times. A much bigger clone sits one base away, suggesting this may be a read error. J is TRBJ1-2 and V is TRBV28, with TRBD1 identical over 7 bases. This CDR3 region has 14 residues. Germline V gives CDR1 MDHEN, CDR2 SYDVKM. The V and J ends lost 6 bases and 2 bases, in that order; junction bases with no gene match: 6. CDR3 residues: CASRVQGPNYGYTF. The CDR3 DNA reads TGTGCCAGCAGGGTACAGGGGCCGAACTATGGCTACACCTTC.

This clonotype was seen at least ten times. The V gene is TRBV12-3 or TRBV12-4, the J gene TRBJ1-5; unclear D gene. Trimming removed 2 bases at V and 1 base at J, with 6 bases between. This CDR3 spans 14 amino acids. Here the CDR3 reads CASSLLGSNQPQHF. Here the CDR3 DNA reads TGTGCCAGCAGTTTATTGGGGAGCAATCAGCCCCAGCATTTT.

This clonotype was counted ten times or more. The chain has TRBV27 and TRBJ2-7, with TRBD1 identical over 10 bases. Germline values: CDR1 MNHEY, CDR2 SMNVEV (reference sequence). Trimming cost V 3 bases and J 4 bases; bases outside gene matches: 3. The CDR3 is 14 residues long. The CDR3 reads CASSFGDRGYEQYF. The CDR3 region has the DNA TGTGCCAGCAGTTTTGGGGACAGGGGTTACGAGCAGTACTTC.